This T cell receptor (beta chain) was sequenced in a study of Graves' ophthalmopathy and Graves' hyperthyroidism. Scientists amplified the TCR beta CDR3 regions from RNA transcripts. Following a first-round RT-PCR that used HTBI primers, a second-round multiplex PCR was carried out. MiXCR, applied by TCRdb to the multiplex PCR reads, yields one record per CDR3 protein. The sample lists about 740,000 distinct CDR3 sequences; roughly 40% were seen once. Points from the study as a whole: Ophthalmopathy progression predictions by the model showed 72.22% specificity and roughly 70% sensitivity. Also, most clonotypes expanded in the thyroid above 0.001 frequency appeared in blood.

This clonotype was found a few times. Its antigen is still unknown. V lost 1 base to trimming and J lost 0 bases, with 17 bases between them. The CDR3 contains 18 residues. The germline V gene has CDR1 SGHRS and CDR2 YFSETQ. Ophthalmopathic donors had moderate-to-severe activity, CAS ≥3 and NOSPECS ≥4, with disease that had lasted under 3 months. Additional autoimmune diseases, uncontrolled infections, pregnancy or lactation disqualified patients. Input material: peripheral blood. The receptor was derived from an adult man with Graves' ophthalmopathy. The chain links TRBV5-1 to TRBJ1-3; TRBD1 might be the D (6 bases). CDR3 nucleotides: TGCGCCAGCAGCTTGCGGGGGGGCCGTTTCAGCTCTGGAAACACCATATATTTT. Protein sequence: CASSLRGGRFSSGNTIYF.